The rows below give T cell receptor beta chains drawn from one sample of a study of T cells in Graves' hyperthyroidism and ophthalmopathy. TCRdb re-called the multiplex PCR reads with MiXCR, one entry per CDR3 protein. The table lists 210,000 or so distinct CDR3 sequences, about a sixth of them singletons, with roughly 50% in the top ten. The sample was blood. The source of these receptors is a man in his fifties with Graves' hyperthyroidism. Each CDR3 is given with its conserved first and last residue. Fields, in order: J gene, V gene, D gene, clone size, CDR3 DNA, CDR3 protein. A D gene is named only where the DNA matches it firmly. The listing skips clone size in some rows; elsewhere it reads once, few, many or a size class.

TRBJ2-1,TRBV3-1,.,many,TGTGCCAGCAGTCATAGCGGAAGCTCCTACAATGAGCAGTTCTTC,CASSHSGSSYNEQFF
TRBJ2-5,TRBV28,.,.,TGTGCCAGCAGTTCGATGACAGGACAAGAGACCCAGTACTTC,CASSSMTGQETQYF
TRBJ2-3,TRBV7-2,TRBD2,many,TGTGCCAGCAGCTTACCAGCGGGGGGCACAGATACGCAGTATTTT,CASSLPAGGTDTQYF
TRBJ2-7,TRBV11-2,.,.,TGTGCCAGCAGCTTGGTTAGGGGCTGCGAGCAGTACTTC,CASSLVRGCEQYF
TRBJ1-2,TRBV4-1,.,many,TGCGCCAGCAGCCAGTATGGGACGTACTATGGCTACACCTTC,CASSQYGTYYGYTF
TRBJ2-1,TRBV29-1,.,few,TGCAGCGCACTGGGAAAGTGGGAGTTCTTC,CSALGKWEFF
TRBJ1-5,TRBV15,.,few,TGTGCCACCAGCAGAGGGGCCGGTTTTAGCAATCAGCCCCAGCATTTT,CATSRGAGFSNQPQHF
TRBJ2-5,TRBV10-1,.,few,TGCGCCAGCAGTGAGTCGACAGATCAAGAGACCCAGTACTTC,CASSESTDQETQYF
TRBJ2-2,TRBV10-3,.,many,TGTGCCATCAGTGAGATCCGGGACACCTTAACCGGGGAGCTGTTTTTT,CAISEIRDTLTGELFF
TRBJ2-4,TRBV7-9,TRBD1,.,TGTGCCAGCAGCTTAGGCCATGACAGGGGGGGGAACATTCAGTACTTC,CASSLGHDRGGNIQYF
TRBJ2-3,TRBV7-2,TRBD1,many,TGTGCCAGCTGCCACAGGGGGCCGGATACGCAGTATTTT,CASCHRGPDTQYF
TRBJ2-7,TRBV6-2/TRBV6-3,.,.,TGTGCCAGCAGCCAGACCGAAACCGCCGAGCAGTACTTC,CASSQTETAEQYF
TRBJ2-3,TRBV20-1,TRBD2,.,TGCAGTGCTAGGGGGGCTGGACTAGCGGGAGCAGATACGCAGTATTTT,CSARGAGLAGADTQYF
TRBJ2-3,TRBV28,TRBD2,many,TGTGCCAGCAGTTTCATGCTAGCGGGAAGGTCAGATACGCAGTATTTT,CASSFMLAGRSDTQYF
TRBJ2-7,TRBV20-1,TRBD2,many,TGCAGTGCTAGAGTCCCGACTAGCGGGAAATACGAGCAGTACTTC,CSARVPTSGKYEQYF
TRBJ1-1,TRBV7-2,.,once,TGTGCCAGCAGCTTAGCGTGGGGGCGCGTAGCTTTCTTT,CASSLAWGRVAFF
TRBJ2-2,TRBV4-1,TRBD2,.,TGCGCCAGCAGCCAGGGGGTCTTGCGGGAGCACGGGGAGCTGTTTTTT,CASSQGVLREHGELFF
TRBJ2-5,TRBV11-3,TRBD2,many,TGTGCCAGCAGCTTAGCGGGAGGGCGCGTGGAGACCCAGTACTTC,CASSLAGGRVETQYF
TRBJ2-5,TRBV11-2,TRBD2,many,TGTGCCAGCAGCCGGAGCGGGAGGGGGGAGACCCAGTACTTC,CASSRSGRGETQYF
TRBJ2-7,TRBV7-9,TRBD1,.,TGTGCCAGCGGCCAGCGAGGTAGGGGGCCGCGCGAGCAGTACTTC,CASGQRGRGPREQYF
TRBJ2-2,TRBV7-2,TRBD1,many,TGTGCCAGCAGCCGCGACAGGGGGACCAACACCGGGGAGCTGTTTTTT,CASSRDRGTNTGELFF
TRBJ2-1,TRBV12-3/TRBV12-4,TRBD2,.,TGTGCCAGCAGTGTCACTAGCGGGAGTATGTATGAGCAGTTCTTC,CASSVTSGSMYEQFF
TRBJ1-5,TRBV12-3/TRBV12-4,.,many,TGTGCCAGCAGTCATGAGGTGGTGGCGGGAGATCAGCCCCAGCATTTT,CASSHEVVAGDQPQHF
TRBJ2-7,TRBV5-4,TRBD1,few,TGTGCCAGCAGCAGGGGACAGGGGGCCCACGAGCAGTACTTC,CASSRGQGAHEQYF
TRBJ2-7,TRBV28,TRBD2,.,TGTGCCAGCAGTGGGGGACTAGCGGGAATTCGGGGCGAGCAGTACTTC,CASSGGLAGIRGEQYF
TRBJ2-2,TRBV3-1,.,few,TGTGCCAGCAGCCAATCGGGTTACACCGGGGAGCTGTTTTTT,CASSQSGYTGELFF
TRBJ1-3,TRBV7-9,.,.,TGTGCCAGCATCCTTTCTGGAAACACCATATATTTT,CASILSGNTIYF
TRBJ2-1,TRBV3-1,TRBD2,many,TGTGCCAGCAGCCAGGGGCGGGAGAGGTACAATGAGCAGTTCTTC,CASSQGRERYNEQFF
TRBJ1-2,TRBV27,TRBD1,many,TGTGCCAGCAGTTTCTTAGGGACAGGGAAGGTTAACTATGGCTACACCTTC,CASSFLGTGKVNYGYTF
TRBJ2-1,TRBV7-9,.,.,TGTGCCAGCAGCTTATATAGGGGCAATGAGCAGTTCTTC,CASSLYRGNEQFF
TRBJ1-2,TRBV28,TRBD1,many,TGTGCCAGCACCGTAAAACAAACAGGGGTAGCTGGCTACACCTTC,CASTVKQTGVAGYTF
TRBJ2-1,TRBV2,TRBD1,many,TGTGCCAGCGTCTGGACAGGATTGCATGAGCAGTTCTTC,CASVWTGLHEQFF
TRBJ2-1,TRBV10-3,.,many,TGTGCCATCAGTGAAGGGGCACTTTCACGAGAGCAACACAATGAGCAGTTCTTC,CAISEGALSREQHNEQFF
TRBJ1-5,TRBV7-2,TRBD1,.,TGTGCCAGCAGCAAGGACAGGGGGCTTTTTCAGCCCCAGCATTTT,CASSKDRGLFQPQHF
TRBJ1-5,TRBV28,.,few,TGTGCCAGCAGTCCTCCCACAGGCAGAAGGGGGATCGAGCATTTT,CASSPPTGRRGIEHF
TRBJ2-7,TRBV18,.,many,TGTGCCAGCTCACCCTCTAGGCTGTACGAGCAGTACTTC,CASSPSRLYEQYF
TRBJ2-7,TRBV20-1,TRBD1,many,TGCAGTGCCCCCGGGACAGGGTTATTCGAGCAGTACTTC,CSAPGTGLFEQYF
TRBJ2-5,TRBV12-3/TRBV12-4,TRBD2,few,TGTGCCAGCAGCTACTTTCGGGAGGGCCTTAAGACCCAGTACTTC,CASSYFREGLKTQYF
TRBJ2-7,TRBV19,.,.,TGTGCCAGTAGTATGAGGGACGAGCAGTACTTC,CASSMRDEQYF
TRBJ2-3,TRBV28,TRBD2,many,TGTGCCAGCAGACTATCAAGCGGGAGGAATACGCAGTATTTT,CASRLSSGRNTQYF
TRBJ1-3,TRBV4-1,.,once,TGCGCCAGCAGCCAAGACATTACCTACGCGATTGGAAACACCATATATTTT,CASSQDITYAIGNTIYF
TRBJ2-7,TRBV5-1,TRBD2,many,TGCGCCAGTAGCGGGAGCATCTACGAGCAGTACTTC,CASSGSIYEQYF
TRBJ2-7,TRBV20-1,.,many,TGCAGTGCTAGAACGGGGGGCGGCTCCTACGAGCAGTACTTC,CSARTGGGSYEQYF
TRBJ2-1,TRBV7-9,.,many,TGTGCCAGCAGCTTAGCTATTATGAGTGAGCAGTTCTTC,CASSLAIMSEQFF
TRBJ2-1,TRBV19,TRBD2,few,TGTGCCAGTAGTTCCCTAGCGGGAGGGCCGGGGGGTGAGCAGTTCTTC,CASSSLAGGPGGEQFF
TRBJ2-7,TRBV7-2,.,.,TGTGCCAGCAGCCCAACCAGGCAGGTAATGGTCGAGCAGTACTTC,CASSPTRQVMVEQYF
TRBJ1-1,TRBV30,TRBD1,many,TGTGCCTGGAGAGACAGGGTAATGGGAACTGAAGCTTTCTTT,CAWRDRVMGTEAFF
TRBJ2-5,TRBV4-2,.,many,TGTGCCAGCAGCAGTGAAGAAGAAGAGACCCAGTACTTC,CASSSEEEETQYF
TRBJ1-5,TRBV18,.,.,TGTGTCAGCTCACCAAAGGGATGGGGACAGCCCCAGCATTTT,CVSSPKGWGQPQHF
TRBJ1-3,TRBV5-8,.,few,TGTGCCAGCAGCTTGGAGAGGGCAGGGGCTGGAAACACCATATATTTT,CASSLERAGAGNTIYF
TRBJ2-2,TRBV10-1,.,few,TGCGCCAGCTTTGACGGGAACACCGGGGAGCTGTTTTTT,CASFDGNTGELFF
TRBJ2-3,TRBV6-1,.,many,TGTGCCAGCAGGAGGGAGTCTAACACAGATACGCAGTATTTT,CASRRESNTDTQYF
TRBJ2-2,TRBV12-3/TRBV12-4,TRBD1,few,TGTGCCAGCAGTGATCGGGACAGGGGATTGATCGGGGAGCTGTTTTTT,CASSDRDRGLIGELFF